What follows are 30 T cell receptor beta chains derived from one specimen sequenced in a study of CD8+CD57+ T cells in acquired aplastic anemia. CDR3 and TCR beta VDJ profiling relied on a genomic DNA template. Via MiXCR, TCRdb re-called the reads, giving one row per CDR3 protein. The sample consists of about 190,000 distinct CDR3 sequences, about half of them appearing once. The sequencing sample was made of sorted CD4+, CD8+, or CD8+CD57+ T cells (not recorded which) from PBMCs. All receptors come from a human donor in good health, serving as a control.

Worth noting for this clonotype: A much more abundant neighbour one base away suggests this may be a read error. V is TRBV12-5 and J is TRBJ2-2; D may be TRBD2 (6 bases). The CDR3 consists of 13 residues. Looked up from germline, CDR1 is LGHNT and CDR2 is FRNRAP. Written as DNA, the CDR3 is TGTGCTAGTGAACCAGGGAACACCGGGGGGCTGTTTTTT. Its translation: CASEPGNTGGLFF.

Notes on this clonotype: Germline is not matched at one junction end, which may reflect a read error. The chain joins TRBV7-9 to TRBJ2-5; D ambiguous. The CDR3 spans 13 residues. The germline V gene has CDR1 SEHNR and CDR2 FQNEAQ (reference sequence). CDR3: CASSQGRTETQYF. The CDR3 DNA sequence: TGCGCCAGCAGCCAAGGTCGTACGGAGACCCAGTACTTC.

The gene calls are TRBV5-1 and TRBJ2-1; perhaps TRBD2 as D (5 bases). Germline lookup yields CDR1 SGHRS and CDR2 YFSETQ. The CDR3 contains 13 residues. Trimming pared 1 base from V and 5 bases from J, leaving 7 bases between. This chain's CDR3 is CASSLSSNNEQFF. The CDR3 bases are TGCGCCAGCAGCTTGTCTAGCAACAATGAGCAGTTCTTC.

This clonotype was detected many times. J is TRBJ2-2 and V is TRBV6-1; TRBD1 aligns across 7 bases. V shed 6 bases, J shed 0 bases, and the junction held 4 bases outside the gene matches. The germline CDR1 and CDR2 sequences are MNHNS and SASEGT. This CDR3 contains 15 residues. This CDR3 is CASSPGTANTGELFF. The CDR3 coding sequence is TGTGCCAGCAGCCCCGGGACAGCGAACACCGGGGAGCTGTTTTTT.

The gene calls are TRBV7-9 and TRBJ2-3; D uncertain. CDR3 size: 15 residues. Looked up from germline, CDR1 is SEHNR and CDR2 is FQNEAQ (reference sequence). The germline V and J ends were trimmed by 5 bases and 1 base, with 13 bases remaining between them. The CDR3, as DNA: TGTGCCAGCAGCGGGGTCTCTGCTGGCACAGATACGCAGTATTTT. This codes for CASSGVSAGTDTQYF.

On this clonotype: It is likely a read error, because the conserved phenylalanine at the end of the CDR3 is missing. The gene calls are TRBV30 and TRBJ1-3; no definite D call. V shed 4 bases and J shed 0 bases, with 13 bases lying between them. This CDR3 spans 15 amino acids. Germline values: CDR1 GTSNPN, CDR2 SVGIG (reference sequence). The CDR3, as DNA: TGTGCCTGGACCCGCCCAGGTCTCTCTGGAAACACCATATATTCT. It is translated as CAWTRPGLSGNTIYS.

The chain recombines TRBV29-1 with TRBJ2-7; 7 bases are a match to TRBD1. V lost 7 bases and J lost 3; bases outside the gene matches: 9. The length of the CDR3 is 13 residues. Germline CDR1 reads SQVTM; CDR2 reads ANQGSEA. For the CDR3, the DNA is TGCAGCGCCGAGGGCAGGGGGTTCTACGAGCAGTACTTC. Translating gives CSAEGRGFYEQYF.

The genes are TRBV5-5 and TRBJ2-2, with 7 bases identical to TRBD2. Looked up from germline, CDR1 is SGHKS and CDR2 is YYEKEE (reference sequence). The ends lost 3 bases at V and 5 bases at J; junction bases unmatched: 7. This CDR3 contains 15 residues. The CDR3 spells CASSSDRRGTGELFF. The CDR3, as DNA: TGTGCCAGCAGCTCTGACCGGCGGGGGACCGGGGAGCTGTTTTTT.

This clonotype has ten or more counts. V is TRBV20-1 and J is TRBJ1-2; D unresolved. This CDR3 is 11 amino acids long. Trimming cost V 6 bases and J 4 bases, with 9 bases left between them. The germline V gene has CDR1 DFQATT and CDR2 SNEGSKA (reference sequence). The CDR3 sequence: CSAEDPYGYTF. The CDR3 DNA reads as TGCAGTGCAGAGGACCCCTATGGCTACACCTTC.

This clonotype has a handful of counts. The chain employs TRBV25-1 and TRBJ1-6, with D possibly TRBD1 on 6 matching bases. Trimming cost V 8 bases and J 5 bases, with 19 bases left between them. Germline V gives CDR1 MGHDK, CDR2 SYGVNS. The CDR3 extends over 16 amino acids. CDR3 coding DNA: TGTGCCAGCGGGGACATTGACAGCAAAGATAATTCACCCCTCCACTTT. Encoded protein: CASGDIDSKDNSPLHF.

This clonotype was observed a few times. The chain combines TRBV5-1 with TRBJ1-2; weak D call: TRBD1 (5 bases). The germline V and J ends were trimmed by 0 bases and 4 bases, with 7 bases remaining between them. The CDR3 sequence is 13 residues long. Germline values: CDR1 SGHRS, CDR2 YFSETQ. This CDR3 is CASSLGGTYGYTF. CDR3 in DNA: TGCGCCAGCAGCTTGGGGGGGACCTATGGCTACACCTTC.

The J gene is TRBJ1-1, the V gene TRBV15; D is ambiguous. The germline gives CDR1 LNHNV, CDR2 YYDKDF (reference sequence). The CDR3 runs to 14 residues. V was clipped by 0 bases and J by 11 bases, with 16 bases between them. DNA for the CDR3: TGTGCCACCAGCAGAGATTTTCAGGCCGAACGCGCTTTCTTT. Its protein product is CATSRDFQAERAFF.

This clonotype has at least ten counts. The rearrangement joins TRBV19 to TRBJ1-1; 7 bases match TRBD1. The trim removed 7 bases at V and 6 bases at J, leaving 20 bases unmatched. Germline V gene data show CDR1 as LNHDA and CDR2 as SQIVND (reference sequence). CDR3 length: 17 amino acids. The CDR3 sequence: CASTLEPTGASRPEAFF. The DNA for the CDR3 is TGTGCCAGTACCCTGGAGCCCACAGGGGCTTCCCGGCCTGAAGCTTTCTTT.

The J gene is TRBJ2-1, the V gene TRBV6-1, with D possibly being TRBD2 (6 bases). CDR3 length equals 17 residues. Trimming pared 5 bases from V and 0 bases from J, leaving 17 bases between. Germline lookup yields CDR1 MNHNS and CDR2 SASEGT. This CDR3 reads CASSYLVGGSSYNEQFF. In DNA form, the CDR3 reads TGTGCCAGCAGTTATCTTGTCGGGGGTAGCTCCTACAATGAGCAGTTCTTC.

The chain recombines TRBV9 with TRBJ2-6; D uncertain. V was clipped by 4 bases and J by 4 bases, with 12 bases between them. The germline V gene has CDR1 SGDLS and CDR2 YYNGEE. This CDR3 is built from 15 residues. The CDR3 loop is CASSLTQEGANVLTF. CDR3 sequence (DNA): TGTGCCAGCAGCCTTACTCAGGAGGGGGCCAACGTCCTGACTTTC.

This clonotype was detected many times. The genes are TRBV5-1 and TRBJ2-5, with D hard to call. The germline V and J ends were trimmed by 0 bases and 4 bases, with 10 bases remaining between them. The CDR3 is made up of 14 amino acids. CDR1 SGHRS and CDR2 YFSETQ come from the germline V gene. Written as DNA, the CDR3 is TGCGCCAGCAGCTTGGGGGTCGTGGGAGAGACCCAGTACTTC. Translation: CASSLGVVGETQYF.

The table lists this clonotype with many counts. This sequence joins TRBV11-2 and TRBJ2-3; 11 bases match TRBD2. The trim removed 5 bases at V and 5 bases at J, leaving 6 bases unmatched. The CDR3 loop spans 15 amino acids. Germline CDR1 reads SGHAT; CDR2 reads FQNNGV. CDR3 amino acids: CASSHSGGAGDTQYF. For the CDR3, the DNA is TGTGCCAGCAGCCATAGCGGGGGGGCCGGAGATACGCAGTATTTT.

This clonotype has ten or more counts. This sequence joins TRBV11-3 and TRBJ2-3, with D uncertain. Per germline, CDR1 SGHNT and CDR2 YENEEA. The V gene lost 2 bases and the J gene lost 1 base, with 4 bases spanning the gap. The CDR3 is 13 amino acids. Here the CDR3 DNA reads TGTGCCAGCAGCTTACCAGGCACAGATACGCAGTATTTT. Its translation: CASSLPGTDTQYF.

V usage is TRBV2 and J usage is TRBJ2-5, with D hard to call. Per the germline V gene, CDR1 is SNHLY and CDR2 is FYNNEI. The CDR3 loop spans 11 amino acids. The V end lost 8 bases, the J end lost 5 bases, and 9 bases lay between the germline ends. CDR3 coding DNA: TGTGCCAGCCTGGGCGTTGAGACCCAGTACTTC. Translation gives CASLGVETQYF.

There are many counts of this clonotype. The V and J genes are TRBV9 and TRBJ2-3; 10 bases agree with TRBD2. V was clipped by 2 bases and J by 0 bases; unmatched bases: 3. CDR1 is SGDLS and CDR2 is YYNGEE in the germline V gene. This CDR3 spans 16 amino acids. In DNA, the CDR3 is TGTGCCAGCAGCGTCTTAGCGGGGGGAAGCACAGATACGCAGTATTTT. As protein: CASSVLAGGSTDTQYF.

This clonotype came up a few times. This rearrangement joins TRBV7-6 to TRBJ2-7, with a tentative D call TRBD1 (6 bases). The germline gives CDR1 SGHVS, CDR2 FNYEAQ. The CDR3 consists of 13 residues. V lost 4 bases and J lost 6, with 13 bases in between. The CDR3 nucleotides are TGTGCCAGCAGCTCAATGGGGGCAAGCGAGCAGTACTTC. It yields the protein CASSSMGASEQYF.

This clonotype was seen many times. A read error may produce the germline difference seen at one junction end. The rearrangement uses TRBV7-7 and TRBJ2-5; TRBD2 agrees at 14 bases. Germline V gene sequence: CDR1 SSHAT, CDR2 FNYEAQ (reference sequence). CDR3 length: 16 amino acids. The CDR3 nucleotides read TGTGCTAGCAGCTCAGGGACTAGCGGGAGTCAAGAGACCCAGTACTTC. Protein: CASSSGTSGSQETQYF. Looking up the rest from reference TRBV7-7 and TRBJ2-5 gives the full variable domain: GAGVSQSPRYKVTKRGQDVTLRCDPISSHATLYWYQQALGQGPEFLTYFNYEAQPDKSGLPSDRFSAERPEGSISTLTIQRTEQRDSAMYRCASSSGTSGSQETQYFGPGTRLLVL.

This clonotype was seen repeatedly, ten times or more. The chain employs TRBV20-1 and TRBJ2-3; D may be TRBD1 (6 bases). Germline V gives CDR1 DFQATT, CDR2 SNEGSKA (reference sequence). The ends were cut back, 6 bases at V and 6 bases at J, with 13 bases in the middle. CDR3 length: 12 residues. CDR3 coding DNA: TGCAGTGCCAGACAGGTAGCGGATACGCAGTATTTT. Its protein is CSARQVADTQYF.

This clonotype was found a few times. The chain employs TRBV10-2 and TRBJ2-7; TRBD1 agrees at 9 bases. Germline V gives CDR1 WSHSY, CDR2 SAAADI. The CDR3 totals 13 residues. Trimming cost V 4 bases and J 5 bases; bases outside gene matches: 3. The CDR3 DNA reads as TGCGCCAGCAGTGCCACAGGGGGCGACGAGCAGTACTTC. As protein: CASSATGGDEQYF.

The rearrangement links TRBV29-1 to TRBJ2-5; TRBD2 aligns across 10 bases. This CDR3 has 13 residues. The trim removed 5 bases at V and 1 base at J, leaving 1 base unmatched. Germline CDR1 is SQVTM and CDR2 is ANQGSEA. The CDR3 loop reads CSVKRGGQETQYF. The CDR3 nucleotides read TGCAGCGTTAAGCGGGGGGGCCAAGAGACCCAGTACTTC.

This clonotype was observed many times. The V gene is TRBV12-3 or TRBV12-4, the J gene TRBJ1-5; no clear D gene. The CDR3 runs to 12 residues. With 6 bases removed from V and 0 bases from J, the gap between germline ends came to 3 bases. CDR3 sequence (DNA): TGTGCCAGCAGGCTTAGCAATCAGCCCCAGCATTTT. This sequence encodes CASRLSNQPQHF.

As for this clonotype: A much larger clone is a single base away; this may be a read error. The genes are TRBV5-1 and TRBJ2-2, with 11 nucleotides matching TRBD1. Germline V CDR1 and CDR2: SGHRS, YFSETQ. This CDR3 comprises 16 residues. In DNA form, the CDR3 reads TGCACCAGCAAAGAAGTCCCGGGACAGGGGGCCGGGGAGCTGTTTTTT. Encoded protein: CTSKEVPGQGAGELFF.

In this sample, this clonotype turned up many times. The chain uses TRBV11-2 and TRBJ2-7, with no clear D. V shed 0 bases and J shed 6 bases, with 15 bases lying between them. Germline V gene lookup returns CDR1 SGHAT and CDR2 FQNNGV. The CDR3 consists of 15 residues. CDR3: CASSLDVVSASEQYF. The DNA of the CDR3 is TGTGCCAGCAGCTTAGATGTAGTGTCTGCTAGCGAGCAGTACTTC.

The V call is TRBV10-3, the J call TRBJ1-2; D unresolved. Germline CDR1 ENHRY, CDR2 SYGVKD. V was cut by 2 bases and J by 4 bases, with 2 bases left in between. There are 11 residues in the CDR3. Here the CDR3 reads CAISESYGYTF. In nucleotides, the CDR3 is TGTGCCATCAGTGAGAGCTATGGCTACACCTTC.

V and J are TRBV6-1 and TRBJ1-1; no firm D call. The CDR3 consists of 17 residues. V was trimmed by 8 bases and J by 3 bases, leaving 25 bases between them. Germline V CDR1 and CDR2: MNHNS, SASEGT. The CDR3 sequence is CASPPPPSRGMDTEAFF. CDR3 sequence (DNA): TGTGCCAGCCCCCCCCCGCCAAGTCGGGGAATGGACACTGAAGCTTTCTTT.